Listed below are T cell receptor beta chains from one sample, sequenced in a study of shared clonotypes between healthy human individuals. Only in-frame clones appear in the TCRdb table, and some are missing; sequencing was by immunoSEQ multiplex PCR. The sample comprises millions of clones, around 95% of which are singletons, and under 0.15% rests with the top ten. The sample was naive CD4+ T cells sorted from blood. These receptors were obtained from a man between 18 and 35 years old in good health. The CDR3 runs from the conserved cysteine through the conserved F or W. Fields, in order: clone size, CDR3 length, J gene, V gene, D gene, CDR3 DNA, CDR3 protein. D genes are given only for firm matches. Clone size appears in some rows only: once, few, many, or a class for an expanded clone.

clone_size: -
cdr3_length: 15
j_call: TRBJ1-2
v_call: TRBV7-3
d_call: -
cdr3_nt: TGTGCCAGCAGCTCCGGAGTGGAAGGTCCCTATGGCTACACCTTC
cdr3_aa: CASSSGVEGPYGYTF

clone_size: once
cdr3_length: 13
j_call: TRBJ1-1
v_call: TRBV30
d_call: -
cdr3_nt: TGTGCCTGGAGTGTAATCAGAGACACTGAAGCTTTCTTT
cdr3_aa: CAWSVIRDTEAFF

clone_size: -
cdr3_length: 19
j_call: TRBJ2-1
v_call: TRBV9
d_call: TRBD2
cdr3_nt: TGTGCCAGCAGCCAGTCCGGTTTTGGGGGTAGCGGGAGGATGAATGAGCAGTTCTTC
cdr3_aa: CASSQSGFGGSGRMNEQFF

clone_size: once
cdr3_length: 15
j_call: TRBJ1-2
v_call: TRBV7-2
d_call: TRBD1
cdr3_nt: TGTGCCAGCAGCTACGACAGGGACTCCGGCTATGGCTACACCTTC
cdr3_aa: CASSYDRDSGYGYTF

clone_size: -
cdr3_length: 13
j_call: TRBJ1-2
v_call: TRBV2
d_call: -
cdr3_nt: TGTGCCAGCAGCGCTACAGGTGCTTATGGCTACACCTTC
cdr3_aa: CASSATGAYGYTF

clone_size: -
cdr3_length: 12
j_call: TRBJ2-2
v_call: TRBV2
d_call: -
cdr3_nt: TGTGCCAGCAGTGGGGGCACCGGGGAGCTGTTTTTT
cdr3_aa: CASSGGTGELFF

clone_size: -
cdr3_length: 15
j_call: TRBJ2-7
v_call: TRBV6-5
d_call: TRBD2
cdr3_nt: TGTGCCAGCAGGGGAGGACTAGCGATTACCTACGAGCAGTACTTC
cdr3_aa: CASRGGLAITYEQYF

clone_size: -
cdr3_length: 15
j_call: TRBJ1-6
v_call: TRBV19
d_call: TRBD1
cdr3_nt: TGTGCCAGTAAAAGACAGGGGAAGGAGTTTTCACCCCTCCACTTT
cdr3_aa: CASKRQGKEFSPLHF

clone_size: -
cdr3_length: 16
j_call: TRBJ1-2
v_call: TRBV4-3
d_call: TRBD1
cdr3_nt: TGCGCCAGCAGCCAAGATTTTCGGACAGGACAATATAGCTACACCTTC
cdr3_aa: CASSQDFRTGQYSYTF

clone_size: -
cdr3_length: 15
j_call: TRBJ1-6
v_call: TRBV18
d_call: TRBD1
cdr3_nt: TGTGCCAGCTCACAGGGGACAGGGATAAGGTCACCCCTCCACTTT
cdr3_aa: CASSQGTGIRSPLHF

clone_size: -
cdr3_length: 14
j_call: TRBJ1-5
v_call: TRBV27
d_call: -
cdr3_nt: TGTGCCAGCAGCCGCCTAGGCGGCAATCAGCCCCAGCATTTT
cdr3_aa: CASSRLGGNQPQHF

clone_size: -
cdr3_length: 14
j_call: TRBJ2-3
v_call: TRBV10-2
d_call: -
cdr3_nt: TGCGCCAGCAGTGGAATCCGGGAAGCAGATACGCAGTATTTT
cdr3_aa: CASSGIREADTQYF

clone_size: -
cdr3_length: 16
j_call: TRBJ2-1
v_call: TRBV7-9
d_call: TRBD2
cdr3_nt: TGTGCCAGCAGCCCGCGGGGACTAGCGGGGGGCAATGAGCAGTTCTTC
cdr3_aa: CASSPRGLAGGNEQFF

clone_size: -
cdr3_length: 14
j_call: TRBJ1-1
v_call: TRBV10-1
d_call: TRBD1
cdr3_nt: TGCGCCAGCAGTGCCGGGACAGGGAACACTGAAGCTTTCTTT
cdr3_aa: CASSAGTGNTEAFF

clone_size: -
cdr3_length: 12
j_call: TRBJ1-1
v_call: TRBV25-1
d_call: -
cdr3_nt: TGTGCCAGCAGTGATCTTGGGGTTAAAGCTTTCTTT
cdr3_aa: CASSDLGVKAFF

clone_size: -
cdr3_length: 16
j_call: TRBJ1-5
v_call: TRBV4-3
d_call: -
cdr3_nt: TGCGCCAGCAGCCCACAACTCGGGGATAGCAATCAGCCCCAGCATTTT
cdr3_aa: CASSPQLGDSNQPQHF

clone_size: -
cdr3_length: 17
j_call: TRBJ2-6
v_call: TRBV9
d_call: -
cdr3_nt: TGTGCCAGCAGCGTAGTGGCAGTCCTCTCTGGGGCCAACGTCCTGACTTTC
cdr3_aa: CASSVVAVLSGANVLTF

clone_size: -
cdr3_length: 14
j_call: TRBJ2-5
v_call: TRBV5-4
d_call: TRBD1
cdr3_nt: TGTGCCAGCATGCGACAGGGGGGCGAGGAGACCCAGTACTTC
cdr3_aa: CASMRQGGEETQYF

clone_size: -
cdr3_length: 13
j_call: TRBJ2-7
v_call: TRBV6-1
d_call: -
cdr3_nt: TGTGCCAGCACCTGGACATCTTCCTACGAGCAGTACTTC
cdr3_aa: CASTWTSSYEQYF

clone_size: -
cdr3_length: 14
j_call: TRBJ1-1
v_call: TRBV10-3
d_call: -
cdr3_nt: TGTGCCATCAAGCTTATAGCAGGTGGGACTGAAGCTTTCTTT
cdr3_aa: CAIKLIAGGTEAFF

clone_size: -
cdr3_length: 13
j_call: TRBJ1-3
v_call: TRBV25-1
d_call: -
cdr3_nt: TGTGCCAGCAGACCGACAGGCGGGAACACCATATACTTT
cdr3_aa: CASRPTGGNTIYF

clone_size: -
cdr3_length: 15
j_call: TRBJ2-7
v_call: TRBV18
d_call: -
cdr3_nt: TGTGCCAGCTCACCAGTGCAGGGCCTCACCTACGAGCAGTACTTC
cdr3_aa: CASSPVQGLTYEQYF

clone_size: -
cdr3_length: 16
j_call: TRBJ2-7
v_call: TRBV4-1
d_call: TRBD1
cdr3_nt: TGCGCCAGCAGCCTTGTACCGGGACAGGGTGGCTACGAGCAGTACTTC
cdr3_aa: CASSLVPGQGGYEQYF

clone_size: -
cdr3_length: 14
j_call: TRBJ1-2
v_call: TRBV6-4
d_call: -
cdr3_nt: TGTGCCAGCAGTCCCGGAGCCGGAAGGGATGGCTACACCTTC
cdr3_aa: CASSPGAGRDGYTF

clone_size: -
cdr3_length: 11
j_call: TRBJ1-2
v_call: TRBV28
d_call: -
cdr3_nt: TGTGCCAGCAGCAGCAACTATGGCTACACCTTC
cdr3_aa: CASSSNYGYTF

clone_size: -
cdr3_length: 13
j_call: TRBJ1-5
v_call: TRBV11-2
d_call: -
cdr3_nt: TGTGCCAGCAGCTTAGAACCAAGGGGGCCCCAGCATTTT
cdr3_aa: CASSLEPRGPQHF

clone_size: -
cdr3_length: 16
j_call: TRBJ2-2
v_call: TRBV4-3
d_call: TRBD1
cdr3_nt: TGCGCCAGCAGCCAAGAAACAGGGGCGAACACCGGGGAGCTGTTTTTT
cdr3_aa: CASSQETGANTGELFF

clone_size: -
cdr3_length: 13
j_call: TRBJ2-5
v_call: TRBV4-3
d_call: -
cdr3_nt: TGCGCCAGCAGCCAAGCGGTAGGCTTCTCCAAGTACTTC
cdr3_aa: CASSQAVGFSKYF

clone_size: -
cdr3_length: 18
j_call: TRBJ1-4
v_call: TRBV7-9
d_call: -
cdr3_nt: TGTGCCAGCAGCCCTGGACAGATGGGGTGGGCAACTAATGAAAAACTGTTTTTT
cdr3_aa: CASSPGQMGWATNEKLFF

clone_size: -
cdr3_length: 14
j_call: TRBJ2-3
v_call: TRBV6-1
d_call: -
cdr3_nt: TGTGCCAGCAGGCCCCTATTTGGGGCAGATACGCAGTATTTT
cdr3_aa: CASRPLFGADTQYF

clone_size: -
cdr3_length: 14
j_call: TRBJ2-3
v_call: TRBV6-6
d_call: -
cdr3_nt: TGTGCCAGCAGTTTCCGAGAAGGTGGAGATACGCAGTATTTT
cdr3_aa: CASSFREGGDTQYF

clone_size: -
cdr3_length: 16
j_call: TRBJ2-1
v_call: TRBV11-2
d_call: -
cdr3_nt: TGTGCCAGCAGCTTAGGCGCAGGGGTGACCTACAATGAGCAGTTCTTC
cdr3_aa: CASSLGAGVTYNEQFF

clone_size: -
cdr3_length: 10
j_call: TRBJ2-5
v_call: TRBV20-1
d_call: -
cdr3_nt: TGCAGTGCTCTGGGTGGGACCCAGTACTTC
cdr3_aa: CSALGGTQYF

clone_size: -
cdr3_length: 18
j_call: TRBJ1-3
v_call: TRBV28
d_call: TRBD1
cdr3_nt: TGTGCCAGCAGTTTATCATTATCGGACAGGACGGTCGGAAACACCATATATTTT
cdr3_aa: CASSLSLSDRTVGNTIYF

clone_size: -
cdr3_length: 15
j_call: TRBJ2-4
v_call: TRBV2
d_call: -
cdr3_nt: TGTGCCAGCAGTGAAGTTACAGGGGCCAAAAACATTCAGTACTTC
cdr3_aa: CASSEVTGAKNIQYF

clone_size: once
cdr3_length: 15
j_call: TRBJ2-7
v_call: TRBV4-3
d_call: -
cdr3_nt: TGCGCCAGCAGCCAAGGAGTCTCGACTACCTACGAGCAGTACTTC
cdr3_aa: CASSQGVSTTYEQYF

clone_size: -
cdr3_length: 17
j_call: TRBJ2-3
v_call: TRBV28
d_call: -
cdr3_nt: TGTGCCAGCAGTTTCCAGACAGGTGGGACTAGCACAGATACGCAGTATTTT
cdr3_aa: CASSFQTGGTSTDTQYF

clone_size: -
cdr3_length: 14
j_call: TRBJ2-4
v_call: TRBV25-1
d_call: TRBD2
cdr3_nt: TGTGCCAGCAGTTCTGGACTAGCGGCGCGCATTCAGTACTTC
cdr3_aa: CASSSGLAARIQYF

clone_size: -
cdr3_length: 15
j_call: TRBJ2-2
v_call: TRBV10-3
d_call: TRBD1
cdr3_nt: TGTGCCATCAGTGGGACAGGGGTGAACACCGGGGAGCTGTTTTTT
cdr3_aa: CAISGTGVNTGELFF

clone_size: -
cdr3_length: 15
j_call: TRBJ1-3
v_call: TRBV28
d_call: -
cdr3_nt: TGTGCCAGCAGCCCCCCACCCGACGGCGGAAACACCATATATTTT
cdr3_aa: CASSPPPDGGNTIYF

clone_size: -
cdr3_length: 16
j_call: TRBJ2-1
v_call: TRBV5-1
d_call: -
cdr3_nt: TGCGCCAGCAGCCTTCAGCCGGCAAGCTCCTACAATGAGCAGTTCTTC
cdr3_aa: CASSLQPASSYNEQFF

clone_size: -
cdr3_length: 18
j_call: TRBJ2-3
v_call: TRBV21-1
d_call: -
cdr3_nt: TGTGCCAGCAGCACCAAAGTCCGGGACCCCGTGGGCACAGATACGCAGTATTTT
cdr3_aa: CASSTKVRDPVGTDTQYF

clone_size: -
cdr3_length: 14
j_call: TRBJ2-1
v_call: TRBV5-1
d_call: -
cdr3_nt: TGCGCGTGTAAGGGTCAGGGCTCCTACAATGAGCAGTTCTTC
cdr3_aa: CACKGQGSYNEQFF

clone_size: -
cdr3_length: 13
j_call: TRBJ2-7
v_call: TRBV9
d_call: -
cdr3_nt: TGTGCCAGCAGCCCTCGACTTGTAGGTGAGCAGTACTTC
cdr3_aa: CASSPRLVGEQYF

clone_size: -
cdr3_length: 15
j_call: TRBJ2-5
v_call: TRBV9
d_call: TRBD2
cdr3_nt: TGTGCCAGCAGCGCCATTAGCGGGGGCCAAGAGACCCAGTACTTC
cdr3_aa: CASSAISGGQETQYF

clone_size: -
cdr3_length: 11
j_call: TRBJ1-1
v_call: TRBV2
d_call: -
cdr3_nt: TGTGCCATTTCGGGCGGGACTGAAGCTTTCTTT
cdr3_aa: CAISGGTEAFF

clone_size: -
cdr3_length: 15
j_call: TRBJ2-7
v_call: TRBV7-2
d_call: -
cdr3_nt: TGTGCCAGCAGCCCTAGGACAGGAACGGGGGTCGAGCAGTACTTC
cdr3_aa: CASSPRTGTGVEQYF

clone_size: -
cdr3_length: 15
j_call: TRBJ1-1
v_call: TRBV14
d_call: -
cdr3_nt: TGTGCCAGCAGCCGCCCCGGGACGGCGAACACTGAAGCTTTCTTT
cdr3_aa: CASSRPGTANTEAFF

clone_size: -
cdr3_length: 15
j_call: TRBJ2-1
v_call: TRBV5-6
d_call: -
cdr3_nt: TGTGCCAGCAGCCTCCCTGGGTCCCATGACAATGAGCAGTTCTTC
cdr3_aa: CASSLPGSHDNEQFF

clone_size: -
cdr3_length: 16
j_call: TRBJ1-2
v_call: TRBV6-1
d_call: TRBD1
cdr3_nt: TGTGCCAGCAGTGAAGCGGCCGGGACAGTGCAGTATGGCTACACCTTC
cdr3_aa: CASSEAAGTVQYGYTF

clone_size: -
cdr3_length: 14
j_call: TRBJ2-7
v_call: TRBV6-5
d_call: -
cdr3_nt: TGTGCCAGCAGTTACTACGGGACAACCTACGAGCAGTACTTC
cdr3_aa: CASSYYGTTYEQYF

clone_size: -
cdr3_length: 15
j_call: TRBJ2-3
v_call: TRBV7-9
d_call: -
cdr3_nt: TGTGCCAGCAGCTTAGGCAAATCTAGCACAGATACGCAGTATTTT
cdr3_aa: CASSLGKSSTDTQYF

clone_size: once
cdr3_length: 15
j_call: TRBJ2-3
v_call: TRBV5-1
d_call: -
cdr3_nt: TGCGCCAGCAGCGGCGACGGGGTGAACACAGATACGCAGTATTTT
cdr3_aa: CASSGDGVNTDTQYF